This T cell receptor (beta chain) was retrieved from a study of blood T cells in healthy people across ages. Per germline, CDR1 DFQATT and CDR2 SNEGSKA (reference sequence). Trimming pared 6 bases from V and 8 bases from J, leaving 14 bases between. The CDR3 length is 11 residues. Concerning this clonotype: Its antigen is not known.

General study results and limits: Investigators viewed diversity estimates from one million T cells as underestimates, the study reported. TCR beta diversity correlated strongly with naive T cell percentage. There was no known CMV status for donors, so expanded clonotype changes were possibly confounded.

For the second PCR, which ran for 7 to 11 cycles, a sample-barcoded 5' primer and a J-beta primer mix were used. Every sample gave at least 2.5 million paired-end reads containing CDR3. TCRdb ran MiXCR on the 5' RACE reads and lists one entry per CDR3 protein. The sample consists of approximately 690,000 distinct CDR3 sequences, 40% to 45% of them appearing once. Sequencing was performed on blood. This TCR was recovered from a man of 80 years or more in good health. The chain recombines TRBV20-1 with TRBJ2-7; D uncertain. The CDR3 DNA reads as TGCAGTGCCCAAGACGGGCAAAAGCAGTACTTC. Its translation is CSAQDGQKQYF.